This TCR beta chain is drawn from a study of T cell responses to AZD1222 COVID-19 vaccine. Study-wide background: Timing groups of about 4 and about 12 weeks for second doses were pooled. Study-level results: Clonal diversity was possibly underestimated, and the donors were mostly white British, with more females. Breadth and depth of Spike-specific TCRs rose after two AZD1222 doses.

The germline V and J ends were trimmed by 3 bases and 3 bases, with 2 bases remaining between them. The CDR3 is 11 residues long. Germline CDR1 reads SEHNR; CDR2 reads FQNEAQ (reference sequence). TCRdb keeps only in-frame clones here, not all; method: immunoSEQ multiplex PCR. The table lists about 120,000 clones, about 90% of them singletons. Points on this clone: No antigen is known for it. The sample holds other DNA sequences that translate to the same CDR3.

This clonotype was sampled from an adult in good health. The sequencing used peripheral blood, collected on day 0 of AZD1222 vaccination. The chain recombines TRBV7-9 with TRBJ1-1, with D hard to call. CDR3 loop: CASSFDTEAFF. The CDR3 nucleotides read TGTGCCAGCAGCTTTGACACTGAAGCTTTCTTT.